Presented here are 15 T cell receptor beta chains from one specimen sequenced in a study of T cell responses to AZD1222 COVID-19 vaccine. Libraries were prepared by immunoSEQ multiplex PCR; TCRdb keeps only in-frame clonotypes and omits some of them. This table holds 95,000 to 150,000 clones, more than 80% found once. The specimen comprised peripheral blood, sampled 28 days after the second AZD1222 dose. The receptors originated from an adult who received the AZD1222 COVID-19 vaccine.

This chain connects TRBV19 to TRBJ2-1; D is undetermined. CDR3 size: 15 residues. Germline CDR1 is LNHDA and CDR2 is SQIVND (reference sequence). The V gene lost 3 bases and the J gene lost 0 bases, with 9 bases spanning the gap. The CDR3 sequence: CASSIDRGSYNEQFF. CDR3 coding DNA: TGTGCCAGTAGTATTGACCGAGGCTCCTACAATGAGCAGTTCTTC.

The CDR3 nucleotides are TGTGCCAGCAGCTTGCAGGGAAACACTGAAGCTTTCTTT. Translation: CASSLQGNTEAFF. The chain recombines TRBV7-8 with TRBJ1-1; tentative D call: TRBD1 (5 bases). From germline, CDR1 is SGHVS and CDR2 FQNEAQ. The ends were cut back, 3 bases at V and 2 bases at J, with 7 bases in the middle. The CDR3 spans 13 residues.

The J gene is TRBJ2-1, the V gene TRBV7-7; 12 positions agree with TRBD2. The V segment lost 6 bases and the J segment 7 bases; nucleotides outside the gene matches: 7. CDR1 is SSHAT and CDR2 is FNYEAQ in the germline V gene (reference sequence). CDR3 length: 15 residues. CDR3 DNA sequence: TGTGCCAGCAGTCCCCTAGCGGGGGGGAAGAATGAGCAGTTCTTC. Translating gives CASSPLAGGKNEQFF.

The CDR3 loop is CASTPRQQGGELFF. CDR3 nucleotide sequence: TGTGCCAGTACCCCCCGGCAGCAGGGCGGGGAGCTGTTTTTT. This sequence joins TRBV19 and TRBJ2-2, with a tentative D call TRBD1 (5 bases). Germline assignment: CDR1 LNHDA and CDR2 SQIVND (reference sequence). This CDR3 has 14 residues. V was cut by 7 bases and J by 7 bases, with 16 bases left in between.

The chain carries TRBV7-2 and TRBJ2-1; either TRBD1 or TRBD2 may fit D (6 bases each). V shed 5 bases and J shed 6 bases, with 20 bases lying between them. CDR3 length: 16 amino acids. CDR1 is SGHTA and CDR2 is FQGNSA in the germline V gene. The CDR3 DNA reads TGTGCCAGCAGCACACAGGGTCGGGGGAACGCCAATGAGCAGTTCTTC. This encodes CASSTQGRGNANEQFF. Combining the CDR3 with reference TRBV7-2 and TRBJ2-1 gives the whole variable domain GAGVSQSPSNKVTEKGKDVELRCDPISGHTALYWYRQSLGQGLEFLIYFQGNSAPDKSGLPSDRFSAERTGGSVSTLTIQRTQQEDSAVYLCASSTQGRGNANEQFFGPGTRLTVL.

This rearrangement joins TRBV19 to TRBJ1-2; D is possibly TRBD1 (5 bases). The CDR3 length is 17 residues. The V end lost 1 base, the J end lost 1 base, and 16 bases lay between the germline ends. Germline V gene sequence: CDR1 LNHDA, CDR2 SQIVND (reference sequence). The DNA of the CDR3 is TGTGCCAGTAGTATAGGAAGGGACCGGATTTTTAACTATGGCTACACCTTC. It is translated as CASSIGRDRIFNYGYTF.

The chain recombines TRBV7-8 with TRBJ1-4; D is unresolved. Germline V lookup: CDR1 SGHVS, CDR2 FQNEAQ. The CDR3 totals 16 residues. V gave up 0 bases and J gave up 0 bases, with 8 bases separating them. The CDR3 coding sequence is TGTGCCAGCAGCTTAGCTTCCATTGCAACTAATGAAAAACTGTTTTTT. It codes for CASSLASIATNEKLFF.

Written as DNA, the CDR3 is TGTGCCATCAGTGAGTCCCCCGGGGGAGGAGGAGGCTACACCTTC. It translates to CAISESPGGGGGYTF. V and J are TRBV10-3 and TRBJ1-2, with a weak D call TRBD1 (5 bases). The CDR3 is 15 amino acids. From germline, CDR1 is ENHRY and CDR2 SYGVKD. Between the trimmed V and J ends, which lost 0 bases and 8 bases, there was a span of 16 bases.

This clone turned up a few times. The gene calls are TRBV10-3 and TRBJ1-1, with D possibly being TRBD1 (6 bases). Deletions cut 6 bases from V and 0 bases from J, with 11 bases between. In germline, CDR1 is ENHRY, CDR2 SYGVKD. The CDR3 covers 14 residues. CDR3 in DNA: TGTGCCATCAGAAGGGGGGTACTGAACACTGAAGCTTTCTTT. Translating gives CAIRRGVLNTEAFF.

The table lists this clone with a few counts. This chain uses TRBV27 with TRBJ2-7; D might be TRBD1 (5 bases). The germline gives CDR1 MNHEY, CDR2 SMNVEV (reference sequence). The CDR3 has 16 amino acids. The V end was cut by 0 bases, the J end by 0 bases, with 12 bases between. CDR3 bases: TGTGCCAGCAGTTTATCGGGCAGGGCAAGCTCCTACGAGCAGTACTTC. Translated: CASSLSGRASSYEQYF.

V usage is TRBV5-1 and J usage is TRBJ1-1; TRBD1 might be the D (5 bases). This CDR3 comprises 15 residues. Between the trimmed V and J ends, which lost 2 bases and 2 bases, there was a span of 13 bases. Germline CDR1 is SGHRS and CDR2 is YFSETQ. The CDR3 reads CASSFEEGKNTEAFF. The CDR3 nucleotides read TGCGCCAGCAGCTTTGAGGAGGGGAAAAACACTGAAGCTTTCTTT.

The J gene is TRBJ2-3, the V gene TRBV11-2; no clear D. The germline V gene encodes CDR1 SGHAT and CDR2 FQNNGV. The CDR3 extends over 12 amino acids. V lost 5 bases, J lost 2 bases, and 5 bases lay in between. The CDR3: CASSRNTDTQYF. DNA for the CDR3: TGTGCCAGCAGCCGAAACACAGATACGCAGTATTTT.

The chain couples TRBV5-6 to TRBJ2-6; D gene uncertain. V was trimmed by 0 bases and J by 1 base, leaving 5 bases between them. The CDR3 covers 15 residues. The V gene's germline CDR1 is SGHDT and CDR2 YYEEEE. The CDR3 coding sequence is TGTGCCAGCAGCTTGGTGGCTTCTGGGGCCAACGTCCTGACTTTC. It specifies CASSLVASGANVLTF.

Comment on this clone: The sample has other DNA sequences that encode this CDR3 too. The chain uses TRBV30 and TRBJ2-5; D is possibly TRBD2 (5 bases). Trimming took 5 bases from V and 4 from J, leaving 8 bases between them. The V gene's germline CDR1 is GTSNPN and CDR2 SVGIG (reference sequence). The CDR3 consists of 11 residues. The CDR3 bases are TGTGCCTGGTCCGCGGGAGAGACCCAGTACTTC. Translated: CAWSAGETQYF.

This clone was found once. The rearrangement links TRBV7-4 to TRBJ1-5; 9 nucleotides align to TRBD1. Germline CDR1 and CDR2: SGHVT and SQSDAQ. CDR3 size: 17 residues. V lost 5 bases to trimming and J lost 7 bases; unmatched junction nucleotides: 15. CDR3 protein: CASSPGVGTGYRQPQHF. DNA of the CDR3: TGTGCCAGCAGCCCGGGGGTGGGGACAGGGTATAGGCAGCCCCAGCATTTT.